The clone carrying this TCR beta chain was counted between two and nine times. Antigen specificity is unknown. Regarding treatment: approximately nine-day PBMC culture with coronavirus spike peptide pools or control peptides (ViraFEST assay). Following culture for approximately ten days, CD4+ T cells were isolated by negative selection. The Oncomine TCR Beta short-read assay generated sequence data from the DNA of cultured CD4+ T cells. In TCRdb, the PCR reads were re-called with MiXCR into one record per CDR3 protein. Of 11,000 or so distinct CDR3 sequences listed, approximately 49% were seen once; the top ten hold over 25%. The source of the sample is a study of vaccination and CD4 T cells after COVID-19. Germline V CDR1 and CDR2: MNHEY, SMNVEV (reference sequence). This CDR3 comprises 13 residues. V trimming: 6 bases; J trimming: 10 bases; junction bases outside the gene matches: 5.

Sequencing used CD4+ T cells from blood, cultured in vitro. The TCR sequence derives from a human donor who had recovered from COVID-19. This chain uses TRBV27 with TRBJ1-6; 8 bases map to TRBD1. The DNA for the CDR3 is TGTGCCAGCAGCAGGGGGCGCATCTCACCCCTCCACTTT. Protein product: CASSRGRISPLHF.